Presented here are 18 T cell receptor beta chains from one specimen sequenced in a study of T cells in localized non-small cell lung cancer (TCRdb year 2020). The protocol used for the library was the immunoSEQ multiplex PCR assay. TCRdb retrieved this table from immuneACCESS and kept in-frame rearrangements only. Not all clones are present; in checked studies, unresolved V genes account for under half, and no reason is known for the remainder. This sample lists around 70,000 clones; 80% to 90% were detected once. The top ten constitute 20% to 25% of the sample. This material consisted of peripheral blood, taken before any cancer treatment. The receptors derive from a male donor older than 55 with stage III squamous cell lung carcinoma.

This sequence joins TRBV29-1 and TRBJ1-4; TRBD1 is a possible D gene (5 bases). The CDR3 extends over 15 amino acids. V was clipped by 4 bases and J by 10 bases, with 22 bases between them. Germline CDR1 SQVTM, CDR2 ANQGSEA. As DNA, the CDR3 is TGCAGCGTTGGGACGGGGGGGGATAGCGGCGGAAAACTGTTTTTT. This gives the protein CSVGTGGDSGGKLFF.

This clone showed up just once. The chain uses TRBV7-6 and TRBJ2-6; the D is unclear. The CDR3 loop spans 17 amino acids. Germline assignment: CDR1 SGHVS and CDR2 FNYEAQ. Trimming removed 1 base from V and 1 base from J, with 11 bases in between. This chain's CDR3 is CASSLGGSRSGANVLTF. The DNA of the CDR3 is TGTGCCAGCAGCTTAGGGGGATCCCGGTCTGGGGCCAACGTCCTGACTTTC. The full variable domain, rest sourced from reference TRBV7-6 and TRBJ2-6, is GAGVSQSPRYKVTKRGQDVALRCDPISGHVSLYWYRQALGQGPEFLTYFNYEAQQDKSGLPNDRFSAERPEGSISTLTIQRTEQRDSAMYRCASSLGGSRSGANVLTFGAGSRLTVL.

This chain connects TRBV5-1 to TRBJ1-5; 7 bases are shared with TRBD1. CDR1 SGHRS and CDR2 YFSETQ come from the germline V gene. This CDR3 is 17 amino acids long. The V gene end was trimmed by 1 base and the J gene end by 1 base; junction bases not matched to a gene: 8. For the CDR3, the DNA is TGCGCCAGCAGCTTGCAGCCTACAGGGGTGAGCAATCAGCCCCAGCATTTT. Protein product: CASSLQPTGVSNQPQHF.

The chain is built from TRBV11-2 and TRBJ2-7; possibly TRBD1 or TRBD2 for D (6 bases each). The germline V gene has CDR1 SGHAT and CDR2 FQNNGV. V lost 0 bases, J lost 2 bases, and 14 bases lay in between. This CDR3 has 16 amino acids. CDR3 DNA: TGTGCCAGCAGCTTAGAAAGGGGGGCGCTTACCTACGAGCAGTACGTC. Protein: CASSLERGALTYEQYV.

In nucleotides, the CDR3 is TGTGCCAGCAGCCCCCCCCGGGCCGGGGAGCTGTTTTTT. Amino acids: CASSPPRAGELFF. This chain connects TRBV6-6 to TRBJ2-2; D not resolved. Germline V gives CDR1 MNHNY, CDR2 SVGAGI (reference sequence). V was trimmed by 6 bases and J by 6 bases, leaving 11 bases between them. The CDR3 is 13 residues long.

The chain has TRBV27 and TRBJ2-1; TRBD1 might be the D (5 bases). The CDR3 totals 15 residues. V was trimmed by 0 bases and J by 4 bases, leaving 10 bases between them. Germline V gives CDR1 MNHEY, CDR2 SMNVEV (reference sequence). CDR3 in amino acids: CASSLSQAQYNEQFF. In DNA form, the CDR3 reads TGTGCCAGCAGTTTATCACAGGCCCAATACAATGAGCAGTTCTTC.

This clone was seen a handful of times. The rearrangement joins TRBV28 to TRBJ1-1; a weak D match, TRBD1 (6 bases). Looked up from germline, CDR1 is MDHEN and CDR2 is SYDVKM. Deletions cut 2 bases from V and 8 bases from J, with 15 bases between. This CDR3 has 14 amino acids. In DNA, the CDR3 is TGTGCCAGCAGTTTAAGGGGGTACAGGACCGAAGCTTTCTTT. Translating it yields CASSLRGYRTEAFF.

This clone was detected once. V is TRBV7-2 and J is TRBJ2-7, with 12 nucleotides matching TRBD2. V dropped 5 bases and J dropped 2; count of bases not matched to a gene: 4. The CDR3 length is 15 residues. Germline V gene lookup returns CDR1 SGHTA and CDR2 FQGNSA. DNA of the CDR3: TGTGCCAGCAGCCCGCTAGCGGGGGGGGCCTACGAGCAGTACTTC. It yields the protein CASSPLAGGAYEQYF.

As DNA, the CDR3 is TGCGCCAGCAGCTTTTACAGGGTTCAATATGGCTACACCTTC. Protein sequence: CASSFYRVQYGYTF. This chain joins TRBV5-1 and TRBJ1-2; tentative D call: TRBD1 (6 bases). Per the germline V gene, CDR1 is SGHRS and CDR2 is YFSETQ. Deletions cut 2 bases from V and 5 bases from J, with 13 bases between. This CDR3 spans 14 amino acids.

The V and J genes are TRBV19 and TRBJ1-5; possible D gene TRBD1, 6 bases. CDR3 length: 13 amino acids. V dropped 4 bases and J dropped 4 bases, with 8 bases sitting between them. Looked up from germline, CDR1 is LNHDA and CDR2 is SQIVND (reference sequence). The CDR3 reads CASSTDRNQPQHF. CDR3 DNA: TGTGCCAGTAGTACCGACAGGAATCAGCCCCAGCATTTT.

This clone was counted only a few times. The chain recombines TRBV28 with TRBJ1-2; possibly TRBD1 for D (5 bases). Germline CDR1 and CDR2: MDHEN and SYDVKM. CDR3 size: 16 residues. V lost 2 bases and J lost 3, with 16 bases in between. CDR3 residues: CASSLNAGAGDYGYTF. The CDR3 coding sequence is TGTGCCAGCAGTTTAAATGCTGGGGCCGGTGACTATGGCTACACCTTC.

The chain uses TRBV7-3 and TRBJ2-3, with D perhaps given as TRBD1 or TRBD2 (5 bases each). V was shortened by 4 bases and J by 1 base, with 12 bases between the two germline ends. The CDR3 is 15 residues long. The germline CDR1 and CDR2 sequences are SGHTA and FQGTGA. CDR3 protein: CASSWDGPGTDTQYF. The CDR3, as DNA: TGTGCCAGCAGCTGGGACGGCCCTGGCACAGATACGCAGTATTTT.

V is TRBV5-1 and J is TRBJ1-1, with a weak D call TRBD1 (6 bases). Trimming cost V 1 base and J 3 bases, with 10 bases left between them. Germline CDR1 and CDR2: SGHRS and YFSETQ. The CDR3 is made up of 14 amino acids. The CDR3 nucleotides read TGCGCCAGCAGCTTGCAGGGGAGTCACACTGAAGCTTTCTTT. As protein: CASSLQGSHTEAFF.

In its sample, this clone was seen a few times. CDR3 sequence reads: CASSLPYQGEQYF. Written as DNA, the CDR3 is TGTGCCAGCAGTTTGCCATACCAGGGTGAGCAGTACTTC. V gene TRBV2 combines with J gene TRBJ2-7; possibly TRBD1 for D (5 bases). In germline, CDR1 is SNHLY, CDR2 FYNNEI. Deletions cut 5 bases from V and 7 bases from J, with 15 bases between. This CDR3 comprises 13 residues.

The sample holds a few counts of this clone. This CDR3 is CASSPDYYGYTF. For the CDR3, the DNA is TGTGCCAGCAGCCCCGATTACTATGGCTACACCTTC. V is TRBV9 and J is TRBJ1-2; D call uncertain. Germline V CDR1 and CDR2: SGDLS, YYNGEE. The CDR3 contains 12 residues. V gave up 4 bases and J gave up 3 bases, with 7 bases separating them.

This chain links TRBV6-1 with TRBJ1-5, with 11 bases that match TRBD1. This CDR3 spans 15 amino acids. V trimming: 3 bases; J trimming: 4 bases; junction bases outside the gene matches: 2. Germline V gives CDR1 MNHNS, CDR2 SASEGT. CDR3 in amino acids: CASSEGQGVNQPQHF. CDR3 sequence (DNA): TGTGCCAGCAGTGAGGGACAGGGGGTAAATCAGCCCCAGCATTTT.

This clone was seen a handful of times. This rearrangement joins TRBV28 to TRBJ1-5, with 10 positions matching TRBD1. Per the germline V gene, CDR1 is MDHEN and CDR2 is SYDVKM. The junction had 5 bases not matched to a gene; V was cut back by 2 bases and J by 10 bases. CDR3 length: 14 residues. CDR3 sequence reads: CASSLLDRGKPQHF. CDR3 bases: TGTGCCAGCAGTTTACTGGACAGGGGGAAACCCCAGCATTTT.

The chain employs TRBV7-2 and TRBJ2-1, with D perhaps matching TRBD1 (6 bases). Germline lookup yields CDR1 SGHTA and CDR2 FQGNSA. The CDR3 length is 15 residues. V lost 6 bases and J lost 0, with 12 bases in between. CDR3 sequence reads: CASRKDRSSYNEQFF. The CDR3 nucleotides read TGTGCCAGCAGGAAAGACAGGAGCTCCTACAATGAGCAGTTCTTC.